Shown below are 28 T cell receptor beta chains from a single sample sequenced in a study of tumor-infiltrating lymphocytes in primary liver carcinoma. Making TCR beta cDNA involved roughly 0.55 ug total RNA and a constant-region primer. The TCR beta library was amplified through three nested multiplex PCR rounds in a modified ARM-PCR procedure. Investigators reported that the first two PCR rounds, at 10 to 11 cycles each, used TRBV1-TRBV30 forward primers with a C-beta reverse primer. Using its own MiXCR run on the multiplex PCR reads, TCRdb lists one record per CDR3 protein. The data hold roughly 80,000 distinct CDR3 sequences, with 71% observed a single time. From unsorted bulk tissue weighing 20-30 mg, DNA and RNA were co-extracted. The sequencing sample was made of liver tumor tissue from sampling region 4. The subset: tumor region T4, right-lateral pole. Source of these receptors: a woman aged 55-69 years with primary liver carcinoma and hepatitis B virus infection.

As to this clonotype: At one boundary the junction diverges from the germline segment, which might be a read error. The V gene is TRBV4-2, the J gene TRBJ2-2; the match to TRBD2 covers 10 bases. This CDR3 region has 17 residues. Germline V lookup: CDR1 LGHNA, CDR2 YNFKEQ. CDR3 in DNA: TGTGCCAGCAGTCAAGACGGAGGACTAGCGGACACCGGGGAACTGTTTTTT. It specifies CASSQDGGLADTGELFF.

V is TRBV12-3 or TRBV12-4 and J is TRBJ2-1, with 9 bases that match TRBD2. The CDR3 has 16 residues. After removal of 7 bases from V and 8 bases from J, the junction contained 15 bases not matched to a gene. The CDR3 loop is CASTLPLAGEIDEQFF. The CDR3 region has the DNA TGTGCCAGCACTCTACCCTTAGCGGGAGAGATTGATGAGCAGTTCTTC.

Concerning this clonotype itself: The junction differs from germline at one of its ends, possibly a read error. The chain recombines TRBV11-2 with TRBJ1-3; 9 nucleotides line up with TRBD1. CDR3 length equals 19 residues. Germline V gene lookup returns CDR1 SGHAT and CDR2 FQNNGV. Written as DNA, the CDR3 is TGTGCCTGCCGCTCACGCCCGGACAGGGGAGCATACTCTGGAAACACCATATATTTC. Encoded protein: CACRSRPDRGAYSGNTIYF.

As regards this clonotype: One end of the junction fails to match germline, which may point to a read error. J is TRBJ2-6 and V is TRBV12-3 or TRBV12-4, with D perhaps matching TRBD1 or TRBD2 (5 bases each). The CDR3 covers 15 residues. This CDR3 is CACSYGGGGANVLTF. The DNA for the CDR3 is TGTGCCTGCAGTTACGGTGGGGGAGGGGCCAACGTCCTGACTTTC.

For this clonotype: A much larger clonotype is one base distant, so this may be a read error. The J gene is TRBJ2-2, the V gene TRBV6-4; D gene unclear. Germline lookup yields CDR1 MRHNA and CDR2 SNTAGT. The CDR3 runs to 12 residues. CDR3 sequence reads: CAGSPSSGELFF. The CDR3 DNA follows: TGTGCCGGCAGTCCTAGTTCCGGGGAGCTGTTTTTT.

This chain joins TRBV11-2 and TRBJ1-6, with D uncertain. This CDR3 comprises 13 residues. Trimming took off 8 bases at V and 3 bases at J, with 8 bases between the two ends. Germline loops: CDR1 SGHAT, CDR2 FQNNGV. Here the CDR3 DNA reads TGTGCCAGCGGGCCTAGCTATAATTCACCCCTCCACTTT. Protein: CASGPSYNSPLHF. The complete variable domain, with remaining parts taken from reference TRBV11-2 and TRBJ1-6, reads EAGVAQSPRYKIIEKRQSVAFWCNPISGHATLYWYQQILGQGPKLLIQFQNNGVVDDSQLPKDRFSAERLKGVDSTLKIQPAKLEDSAVYLCASGPSYNSPLHFGNGTRLTVT.

About this clonotype itself: This may be a read error: a much more frequent sequence differs by one nucleotide. This chain links TRBV24-1 with TRBJ1-1; D may be TRBD1 (6 bases). Looked up from germline, CDR1 is KGHDR and CDR2 is SFDVKD. The CDR3 runs to 14 residues. DNA for the CDR3: TGTACCACCAGTGACTTGACAGGGAACACTGAAGCTTTCTTT. Encoded protein: CTTSDLTGNTEAFF.

At least ten counts were recorded for this clonotype. V gene TRBV4-1 combines with J gene TRBJ2-7; 8 bases map to TRBD1. There are 14 residues in the CDR3. CDR1 and CDR2 from the germline V gene are MGHRA and YSYEKL. V shed 4 bases and J 3 bases; nucleotides not matched to a gene: 5. The CDR3 reads CASSPTGVVYEQYF. CDR3 bases: TGCGCCAGCAGCCCGACAGGGGTGGTCTACGAGCAGTACTTC.

The chain has TRBV6-1 and TRBJ2-1, with TRBD1 matching 9 bases. The CDR3 is 15 residues long. V dropped 10 bases and J dropped 7; count of bases not matched to a gene: 14. Germline assignment: CDR1 MNHNS and CDR2 SASEGT. The CDR3 nucleotides read TGTGCCAACAGCTCCCGGGACAGGGTCGCAAATGAGCAGTTCTTC. It yields the protein CANSSRDRVANEQFF.

This clonotype occurred once. A junction boundary mismatches the germline segment, possibly from a read error. The V and J genes are TRBV11-3 and TRBJ2-7; 12 bases line up with TRBD1. CDR3 length: 15 residues. Germline-derived CDR1 and CDR2 are SGHNT and YENEEA. CDR3: CVSSSGTGGSLEQYF. Written as DNA, the CDR3 is TGTGTCAGCAGCTCAGGGACAGGGGGCTCCCTTGAGCAGTACTTC.

Points on this clonotype: One end of the junction varies from germline; a read error may be responsible. The chain is built from TRBV7-6 and TRBJ1-1, with no clear D. Germline-derived CDR1 and CDR2 are SGHVS and FNYEAQ. This CDR3 region has 14 residues. The CDR3 reads CAGSPSAPGAEAFF. CDR3 coding DNA: TGTGCCGGCAGCCCGTCGGCCCCCGGGGCTGAAGCTTTCTTT.

On this clonotype: Possible read error: a much larger clone is one base away. The chain links TRBV7-9 to TRBJ2-1; no reliable D call. Germline CDR1 is SEHNR and CDR2 is FQNEAQ (reference sequence). This CDR3 is built from 14 residues. The V end lost 5 bases, the J end lost 5 bases, and 13 bases lay between the germline ends. CDR3 loop: CASSDTAVDNEQFF. As DNA, the CDR3 is TGTGCCAGCAGCGATACGGCAGTGGACAATGAGCAGTTCTTC.

This clonotype was observed many times. J is TRBJ2-7 and V is TRBV25-1; the D gene is possibly TRBD2 (6 bases). Trimming stripped 5 bases from V and 1 base from J, with 18 bases between. This CDR3 comprises 16 residues. The germline V gene encodes CDR1 MGHDK and CDR2 SYGVNS. The CDR3 DNA is TGTGCCAGCAGTAGGGCAGGCCGGGGGTTATCCTACGAGCAGTACTTC. It yields the protein CASSRAGRGLSYEQYF.

This clonotype has ten or more counts. The V call is TRBV6-5, the J call TRBJ2-2, with 7 bases that match TRBD1. Losses at the gene ends were 5 bases for V and 7 bases for J; bases not matched to a gene: 10. From germline, CDR1 is MNHEY and CDR2 SVGAGI. The length of the CDR3 is 15 residues. The CDR3 is CASSPGTATYGELFF. Written as DNA, the CDR3 is TGTGCCAGCAGTCCCGGGACAGCCACTTACGGGGAGCTGTTTTTT.

The chain has TRBV7-9 and TRBJ2-5; 12 bases agree with TRBD2. This CDR3 comprises 12 residues. V trimming: 8 bases; J trimming: 7 bases; junction bases outside the gene matches: 2. The germline V gene encodes CDR1 SEHNR and CDR2 FQNEAQ (reference sequence). CDR3 sequence: CASGGLAGTQYF. In DNA, the CDR3 is TGTGCCAGCGGGGGACTAGCGGGGACCCAGTACTTC.

Of note for this clonotype: A read error may account for a junction end that differs from germline. The rearrangement uses TRBV6-6 and TRBJ2-1, with 13 bases lining up with TRBD2. Germline V gene lookup returns CDR1 MNHNY and CDR2 SVGAGI (reference sequence). This CDR3 has 16 amino acids. Here the CDR3 reads CANTHEGLAGYNEQFF. For the CDR3, the DNA is TGCGCCAACACCCACGAGGGACTAGCGGGGTACAATGAGCAGTTCTTC.

Details on this clonotype: Germline is not matched at one junction end, which may reflect a read error. The chain combines TRBV6-5 with TRBJ2-7, with TRBD2 matching over 10 bases. This CDR3 comprises 16 residues. Germline V CDR1 and CDR2: MNHEY, SVGAGI. CDR3 bases: TGTACCAGCAGGGCGACACTAGCGGGGTACTCCTACGAGCGGTACTTC. Its translation is CTSRATLAGYSYERYF.

Note on this clonotype: A much larger clone differs from this one at a single base, so this may be a read error. The V call is TRBV28, the J call TRBJ1-1; a weak D match, TRBD1 (5 bases). Germline V gene lookup returns CDR1 MDHEN and CDR2 SYDVKM. CDR3 length: 12 residues. The CDR3: CASSLLGEEVFF. CDR3 DNA sequence: TGTGCCAGTTCACTGTTGGGGGAGGAAGTTTTCTTT.

With respect to this clonotype: The junction differs from germline at one of its ends, possibly a read error. This rearrangement joins TRBV12-3 or TRBV12-4 to TRBJ1-4; tentatively, D is TRBD1 (6 bases). This CDR3 comprises 13 residues. This CDR3 reads CASSLGQSEILFF. CDR3 nucleotides: TGTGCTAGCAGTTTAGGACAGAGTGAAATACTGTTTTTT.

About this clonotype: The junction differs from germline at one of its ends, possibly a read error. The chain combines TRBV5-5 with TRBJ2-1, with TRBD2 identical over 11 bases. The germline gives CDR1 SGHKS, CDR2 YYEKEE (reference sequence). The CDR3 sequence is 15 residues long. The CDR3 loop is CASNWLAGGCNEQFF. In DNA form, the CDR3 reads TGCGCCAGCAACTGGCTAGCGGGAGGATGCAATGAGCAGTTCTTC.

Concerning this clonotype itself: At one end the junction does not follow the germline gene, possibly because of a read error. This chain links TRBV11-3 with TRBJ2-1; 15 positions agree with TRBD2. This CDR3 has 19 residues. The germline gives CDR1 SGHNT, CDR2 YENEEA. The CDR3 loop reads CASSAGQGGLAGGYNEQFF. The CDR3 DNA is TGTGCCAGCAGCGCCGGGCAGGGGGGACTAGCGGGAGGATACAATGAGCAATTCTTC.

Notes on this clonotype: A much larger clone differs from this one at a single base, so this may be a read error. The gene calls are TRBV28 and TRBJ1-2, with 10 nucleotides matching TRBD1. The CDR3 is 13 amino acids. Germline lookup yields CDR1 MDHEN and CDR2 SYDVKM. V trimming: 5 bases; J trimming: 12 bases; junction bases outside the gene matches: 9. The DNA for the CDR3 is TGTGCCAGCAGTGACAGGGGGCGGAAGGGCCACACCTTC. Translated: CASSDRGRKGHTF.

Comments on this clonotype: The germline gene is not matched at one end of the junction; a read error may be the cause. J is TRBJ1-1 and V is TRBV6-5, with D maybe TRBD1 (5 bases). Germline V lookup: CDR1 MNHEY, CDR2 SVGAGI. This CDR3 comprises 16 residues. The CDR3 nucleotides are TGTGCCGGCAGAGGACTACGTCTAGGGGTGAACACTGAGGCTTTCTTT. Translation gives CAGRGLRLGVNTEAFF.

This clonotype was observed many times. V is TRBV28 and J is TRBJ2-1; 14 bases match TRBD2. Germline CDR1 MDHEN, CDR2 SYDVKM. The CDR3 runs 13 residues. J was trimmed by 9 bases and V by 8 bases; bases with no gene match: 3. CDR3 sequence: CASGTSGSGEQFF. The CDR3 DNA reads as TGTGCCAGCGGGACTAGCGGGAGCGGTGAGCAGTTCTTC. Looking up the rest from reference TRBV28 and TRBJ2-1 gives the full variable domain: DVKVTQSSRYLVKRTGEKVFLECVQDMDHENMFWYRQDPGLGLRLIYFSYDVKMKEKGDIPEGYSVSREKKERFSLILESASTNQTSMYLCASGTSGSGEQFFGPGTRLTVL.

The chain has TRBV28 and TRBJ2-5; TRBD2 matches at 14 bases. The germline V gene has CDR1 MDHEN and CDR2 SYDVKM. This CDR3 comprises 16 residues. V was pared by 6 bases and J by 4 bases, with 7 bases of the junction left unmatched. The CDR3 here is CASSSGTSGSRETQYF. Written as DNA, the CDR3 is TGTGCCAGCAGCTCTGGGACTAGCGGGAGTAGAGAGACCCAGTACTTC.

For this clonotype: A much larger clone differs from this one at a single base, so this may be a read error. This chain links TRBV28 with TRBJ2-1, with 9 bases matching TRBD2. Germline trimming cut 9 bases from V and 7 bases from J; bases unmatched to any gene: 13. CDR3 length: 15 amino acids. Germline lookup yields CDR1 MDHEN and CDR2 SYDVKM. In DNA form, the CDR3 reads TGTGCCAGGAAACCCGGCGGGAGGGTCGCTAATGAGCAGTTCTTC. Translated: CARKPGGRVANEQFF.

This clonotype was observed a few times. Here the CDR3 omits its conserved ending phenylalanine or tryptophan, so a read error is the likely source. The chain recombines TRBV5-1 with TRBJ1-1; 7 nucleotides align to TRBD1. This CDR3 has 15 amino acids. V was clipped by 4 bases and J by 2 bases; unmatched bases: 8. Germline V gives CDR1 SGHRS, CDR2 YFSETQ. Written as DNA, the CDR3 is TGCGCCAGCAGCCCGGGGACAGCTTCCAACACTGAAGCTTTCCTT. Translated, it gives CASSPGTASNTEAFL.

This clonotype was counted a few times. Just one base apart from a much larger clone, this may be a read error. This chain links TRBV6-5 with TRBJ1-5; D perhaps matches TRBD1 (5 bases). The CDR3 totals 15 residues. Looked up from germline, CDR1 is MNHEY and CDR2 is SVGAGI. With 2 bases removed from V and 9 bases from J, the gap between germline ends came to 17 bases. This CDR3 is CASSYPWPSQGPQHF. CDR3 coding DNA: TGTGCCAGCAGTTACCCGTGGCCTTCCCAGGGGCCCCAGCATTTT.